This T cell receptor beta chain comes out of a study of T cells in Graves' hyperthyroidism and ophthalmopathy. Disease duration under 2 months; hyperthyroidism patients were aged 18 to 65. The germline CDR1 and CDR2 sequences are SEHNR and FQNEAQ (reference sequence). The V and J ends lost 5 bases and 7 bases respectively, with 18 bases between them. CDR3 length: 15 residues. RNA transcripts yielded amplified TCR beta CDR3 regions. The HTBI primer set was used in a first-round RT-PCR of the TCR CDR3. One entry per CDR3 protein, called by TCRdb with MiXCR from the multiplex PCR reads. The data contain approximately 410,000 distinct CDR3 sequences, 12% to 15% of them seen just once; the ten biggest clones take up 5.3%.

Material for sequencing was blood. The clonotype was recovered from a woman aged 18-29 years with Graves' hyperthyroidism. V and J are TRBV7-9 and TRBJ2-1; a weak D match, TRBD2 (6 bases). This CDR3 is CASSVRLATSNEQFF. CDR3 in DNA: TGTGCCAGCAGCGTGAGGCTAGCGACGTCGAATGAGCAGTTCTTC.